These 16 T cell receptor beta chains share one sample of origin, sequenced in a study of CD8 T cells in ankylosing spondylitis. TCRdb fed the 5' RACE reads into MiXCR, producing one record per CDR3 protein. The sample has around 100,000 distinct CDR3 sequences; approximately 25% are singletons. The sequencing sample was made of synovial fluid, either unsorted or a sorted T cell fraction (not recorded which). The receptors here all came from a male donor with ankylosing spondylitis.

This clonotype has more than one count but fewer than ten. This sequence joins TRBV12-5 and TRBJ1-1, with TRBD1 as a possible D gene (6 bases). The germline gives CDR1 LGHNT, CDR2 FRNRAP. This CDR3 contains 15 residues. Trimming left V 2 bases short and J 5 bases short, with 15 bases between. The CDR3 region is CASGLIEQGKTEAFF. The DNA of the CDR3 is TGTGCTAGTGGTTTGATCGAACAGGGTAAGACTGAAGCTTTCTTT.

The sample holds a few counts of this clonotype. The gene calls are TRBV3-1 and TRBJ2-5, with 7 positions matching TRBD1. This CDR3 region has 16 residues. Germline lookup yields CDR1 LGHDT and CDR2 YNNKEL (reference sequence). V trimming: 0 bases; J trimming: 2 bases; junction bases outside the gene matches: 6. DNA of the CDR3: TGTGCCAGCAGCCAAGAAGGGGGCCTCTATCAAGAGACCCAGTACTTC. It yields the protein CASSQEGGLYQETQYF.

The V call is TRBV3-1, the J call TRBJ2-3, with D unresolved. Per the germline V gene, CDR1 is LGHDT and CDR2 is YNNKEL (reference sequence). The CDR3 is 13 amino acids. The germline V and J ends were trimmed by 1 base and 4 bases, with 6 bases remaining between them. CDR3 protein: CASSQGGADTQYF. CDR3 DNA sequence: TGTGCCAGCAGCCAAGGTGGAGCAGATACGCAGTATTTT.

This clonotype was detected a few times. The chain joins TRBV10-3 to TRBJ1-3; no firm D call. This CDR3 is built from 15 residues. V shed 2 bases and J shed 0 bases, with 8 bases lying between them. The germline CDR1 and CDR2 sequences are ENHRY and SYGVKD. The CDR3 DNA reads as TGTGCCATCAGTGAGAGAACAGACTCTGGAAACACCATATATTTT. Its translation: CAISERTDSGNTIYF.

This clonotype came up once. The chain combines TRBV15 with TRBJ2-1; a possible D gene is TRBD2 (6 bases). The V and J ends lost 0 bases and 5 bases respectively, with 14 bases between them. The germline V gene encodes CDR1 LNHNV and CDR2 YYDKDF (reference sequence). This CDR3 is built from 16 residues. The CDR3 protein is CATSRDATGVNNEQFF. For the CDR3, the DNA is TGTGCCACCAGCAGAGATGCAACGGGAGTTAACAATGAGCAGTTCTTC. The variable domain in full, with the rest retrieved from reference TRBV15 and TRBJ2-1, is DAMVIQNPRYQVTQFGKPVTLSCSQTLNHNVMYWYQQKSSQAPKLLFHYYDKDFNNEADTPDNFQSRRPNTSFCFLDIRSPGLGDTAMYLCATSRDATGVNNEQFFGPGTRLTVL.

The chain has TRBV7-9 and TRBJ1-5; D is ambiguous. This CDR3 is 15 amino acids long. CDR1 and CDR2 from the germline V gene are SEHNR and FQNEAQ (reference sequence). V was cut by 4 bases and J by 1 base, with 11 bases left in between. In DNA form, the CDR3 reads TGTGCCAGCAGCTCAGACACCCTAAGCAATCAGCCCCAGCATTTT. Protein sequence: CASSSDTLSNQPQHF.

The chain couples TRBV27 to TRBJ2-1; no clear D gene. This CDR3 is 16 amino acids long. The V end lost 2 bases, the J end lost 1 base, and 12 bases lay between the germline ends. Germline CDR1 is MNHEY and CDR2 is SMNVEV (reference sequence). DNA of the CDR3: TGTGCCAGCAGTTTACTTGGCAGGAGTTCCTACAATGAGCAGTTCTTC. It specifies CASSLLGRSSYNEQFF.

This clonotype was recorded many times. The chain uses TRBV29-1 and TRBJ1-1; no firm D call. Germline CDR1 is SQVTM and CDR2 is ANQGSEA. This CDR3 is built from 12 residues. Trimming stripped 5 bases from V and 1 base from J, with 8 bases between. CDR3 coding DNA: TGCAGCGTTATGAGTGGGAACACTGAAGCTTTCTTT. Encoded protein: CSVMSGNTEAFF.

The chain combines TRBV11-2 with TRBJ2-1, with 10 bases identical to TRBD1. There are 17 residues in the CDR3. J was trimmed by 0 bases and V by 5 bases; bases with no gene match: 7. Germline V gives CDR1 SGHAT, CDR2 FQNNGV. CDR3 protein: CASSGDRGLLSYNEQFF. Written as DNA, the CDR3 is TGTGCCAGCAGCGGGGACAGGGGTCTTCTCTCCTACAATGAGCAGTTCTTC.

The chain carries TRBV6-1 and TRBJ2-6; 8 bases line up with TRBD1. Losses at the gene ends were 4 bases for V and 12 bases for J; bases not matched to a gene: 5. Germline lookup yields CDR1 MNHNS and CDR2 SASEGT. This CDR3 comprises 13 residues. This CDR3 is CASSGGQGPVLTF. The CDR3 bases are TGTGCCAGCAGTGGTGGACAGGGCCCCGTCCTGACTTTC.

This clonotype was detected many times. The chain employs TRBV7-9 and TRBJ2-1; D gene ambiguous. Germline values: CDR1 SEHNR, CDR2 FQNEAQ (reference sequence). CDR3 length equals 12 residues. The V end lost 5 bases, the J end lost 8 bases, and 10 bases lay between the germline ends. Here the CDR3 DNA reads TGTGCCAGCAGCCTAATGGGCGATGAGCAGTTCTTC. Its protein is CASSLMGDEQFF.

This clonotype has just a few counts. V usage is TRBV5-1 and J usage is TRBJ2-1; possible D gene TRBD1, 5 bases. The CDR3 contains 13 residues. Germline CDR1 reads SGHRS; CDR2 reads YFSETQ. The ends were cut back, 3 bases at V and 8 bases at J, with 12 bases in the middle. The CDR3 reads CASSSRGEHEQFF. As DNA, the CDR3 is TGCGCCAGCAGCTCAAGGGGTGAGCATGAGCAGTTCTTC.

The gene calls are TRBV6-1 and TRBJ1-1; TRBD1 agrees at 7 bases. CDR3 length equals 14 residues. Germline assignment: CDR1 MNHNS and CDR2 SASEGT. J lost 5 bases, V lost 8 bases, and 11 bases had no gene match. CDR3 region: CASESTGRATEAFF. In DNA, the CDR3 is TGTGCCAGCGAATCGACAGGGAGAGCGACTGAAGCTTTCTTT.

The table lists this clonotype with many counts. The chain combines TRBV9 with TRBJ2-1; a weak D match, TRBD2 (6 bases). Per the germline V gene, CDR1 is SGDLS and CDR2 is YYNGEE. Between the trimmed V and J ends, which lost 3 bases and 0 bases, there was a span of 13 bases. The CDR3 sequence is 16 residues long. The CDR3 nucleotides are TGTGCCAGCAGCGGTATAGCGGTTAGCTCCTACAATGAGCAGTTCTTC. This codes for CASSGIAVSSYNEQFF.

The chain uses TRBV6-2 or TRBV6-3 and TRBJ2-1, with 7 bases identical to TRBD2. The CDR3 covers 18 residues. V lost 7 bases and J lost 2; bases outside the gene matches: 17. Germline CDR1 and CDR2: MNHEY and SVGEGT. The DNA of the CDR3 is TGTGCCAGCACCAAGGAGGTACTAGCGTGGAGGCCCTACAATGAGCAGTTCTTC. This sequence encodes CASTKEVLAWRPYNEQFF.

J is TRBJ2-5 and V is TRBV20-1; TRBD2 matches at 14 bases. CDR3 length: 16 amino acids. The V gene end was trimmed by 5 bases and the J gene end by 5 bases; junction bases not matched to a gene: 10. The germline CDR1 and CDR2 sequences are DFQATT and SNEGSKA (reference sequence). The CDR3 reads CSALRLAGGGRETQYF. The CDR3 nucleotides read TGCAGTGCTCTTCGACTAGCGGGAGGGGGACGGGAGACCCAGTACTTC.